This T cell receptor (beta chain) was identified during a study of T cell responses to AZD1222 COVID-19 vaccine. Using immunoSEQ multiplex PCR, the repertoire was profiled, and TCRdb retains in-frame clones only, with some absent. The table records about 110,000 clones, about 86% of them present only once. On this clone: Its antigen is as yet unknown.

Study outcomes and limitations: Per reports, nearly half of all spike-specific TCRs target regions that are unmutated in variants. Baseline seropositives among AZD1222 recipients totaled only 5 to 7. Repertoires were obtained only post-peak T cell response. Distributed over spike, vaccine-associated CD4 TCRs predominated at 160-218 and 743-854.

The TCR was taken from an adult in good health. Specimen: peripheral blood, collected on day 0 of AZD1222 vaccination.

CDR3 amino acids: CASSYSNGREAFF. In DNA, the CDR3 is TGTGCCAGCAGTTACTCGAATGGCCGGGAAGCTTTCTTT. The chain joins TRBV6-6 to TRBJ1-1; unclear D gene. CDR1 is MNHNY and CDR2 is SVGAGI in the germline V gene (reference sequence). V lost 0 bases and J lost 8, with 10 bases in between. The CDR3 contains 13 residues.